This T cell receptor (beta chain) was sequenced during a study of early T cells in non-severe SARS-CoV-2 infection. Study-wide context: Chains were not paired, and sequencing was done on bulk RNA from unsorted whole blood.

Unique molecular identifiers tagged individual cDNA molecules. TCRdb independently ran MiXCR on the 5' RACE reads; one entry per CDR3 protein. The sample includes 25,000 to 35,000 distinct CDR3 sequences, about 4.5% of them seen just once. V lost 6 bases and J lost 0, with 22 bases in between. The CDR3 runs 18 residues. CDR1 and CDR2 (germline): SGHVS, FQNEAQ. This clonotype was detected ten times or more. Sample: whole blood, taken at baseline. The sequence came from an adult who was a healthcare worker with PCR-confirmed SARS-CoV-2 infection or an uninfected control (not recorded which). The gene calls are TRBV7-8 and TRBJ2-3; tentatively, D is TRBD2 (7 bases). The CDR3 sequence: CASSIGRGRGASTDTQYF. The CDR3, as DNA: TGTGCCAGCAGTATAGGGAGGGGCAGGGGAGCTAGCACAGATACGCAGTATTTT.